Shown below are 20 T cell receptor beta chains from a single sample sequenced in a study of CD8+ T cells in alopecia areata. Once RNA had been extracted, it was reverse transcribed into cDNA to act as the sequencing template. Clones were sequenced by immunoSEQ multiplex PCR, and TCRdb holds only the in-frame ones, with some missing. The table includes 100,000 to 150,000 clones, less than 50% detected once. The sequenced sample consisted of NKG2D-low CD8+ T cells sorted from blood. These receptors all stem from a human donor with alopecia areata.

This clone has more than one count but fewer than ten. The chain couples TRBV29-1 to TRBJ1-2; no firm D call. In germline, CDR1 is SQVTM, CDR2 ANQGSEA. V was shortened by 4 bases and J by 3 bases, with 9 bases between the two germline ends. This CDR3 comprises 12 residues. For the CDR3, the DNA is TGCAGCGTTGGGATCCGAGACTATGGCTACACCTTC. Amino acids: CSVGIRDYGYTF. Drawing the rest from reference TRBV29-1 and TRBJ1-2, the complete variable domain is SAVISQKPSRDICQRGTSLTIQCQVDSQVTMMFWYRQQPGQSLTLIATANQGSEATYESGFVIDKFPISRPNLTFSTLTVSNMSPEDSSIYLCSVGIRDYGYTFGSGTRLTVV.

CDR3 in amino acids: CASSFPAGTDTQYF. The CDR3 DNA reads TGTGCCAGCAGTTTCCCTGCGGGCACAGATACGCAGTATTTT. The J gene is TRBJ2-3, the V gene TRBV27; D unclear. Trimming took 3 bases from V and 1 from J, leaving 8 bases between them. CDR1 and CDR2 (germline): MNHEY, SMNVEV (reference sequence). The CDR3 is 14 residues long.

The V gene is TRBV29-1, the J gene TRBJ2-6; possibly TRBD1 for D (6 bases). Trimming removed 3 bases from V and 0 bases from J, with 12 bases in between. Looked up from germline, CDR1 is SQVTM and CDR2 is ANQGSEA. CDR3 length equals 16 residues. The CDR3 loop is CSVDTGHYSGANVLTF. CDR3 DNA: TGCAGCGTTGATACGGGACACTACTCTGGGGCCAACGTCCTGACTTTC. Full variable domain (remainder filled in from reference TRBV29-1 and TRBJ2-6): SAVISQKPSRDICQRGTSLTIQCQVDSQVTMMFWYRQQPGQSLTLIATANQGSEATYESGFVIDKFPISRPNLTFSTLTVSNMSPEDSSIYLCSVDTGHYSGANVLTFGAGSRLTVL.

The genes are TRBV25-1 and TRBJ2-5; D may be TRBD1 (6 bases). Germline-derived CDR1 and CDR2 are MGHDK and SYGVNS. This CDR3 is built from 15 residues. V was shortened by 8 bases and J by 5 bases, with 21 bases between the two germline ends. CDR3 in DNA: TGTGCCAGCGGGGATCACAGGGCCCCGGGGGAGACCCAGTACTTC. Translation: CASGDHRAPGETQYF.

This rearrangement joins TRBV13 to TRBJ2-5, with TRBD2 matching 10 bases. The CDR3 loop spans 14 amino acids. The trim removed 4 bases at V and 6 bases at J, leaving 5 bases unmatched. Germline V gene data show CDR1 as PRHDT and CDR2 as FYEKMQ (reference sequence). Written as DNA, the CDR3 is TGTGCCAGCAGCTCTAGCGGGAGTTTAAAGACCCAGTACTTC. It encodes CASSSSGSLKTQYF. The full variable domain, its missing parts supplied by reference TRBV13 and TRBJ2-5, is AAGVIQSPRHLIKEKRETATLKCYPIPRHDTVYWYQQGPGQDPQFLISFYEKMQSDKGSIPDRFSAQQFSDYHSELNMSSLELGDSALYFCASSSSGSLKTQYFGPGTRLLVL.

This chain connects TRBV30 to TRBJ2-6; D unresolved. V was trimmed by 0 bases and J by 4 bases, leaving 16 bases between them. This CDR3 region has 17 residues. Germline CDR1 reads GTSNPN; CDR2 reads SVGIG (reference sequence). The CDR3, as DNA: TGTGCCTGGAGTGTACGGGCAGCAGAACCCGGGGCCAACGTCCTGACTTTC. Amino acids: CAWSVRAAEPGANVLTF.

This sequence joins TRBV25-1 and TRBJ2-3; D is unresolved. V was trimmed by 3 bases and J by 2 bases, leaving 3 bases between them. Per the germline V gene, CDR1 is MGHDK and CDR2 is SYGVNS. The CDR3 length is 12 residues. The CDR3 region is CASSDSTDTQYF. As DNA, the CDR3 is TGTGCCAGCAGTGATTCCACAGATACGCAGTATTTT.

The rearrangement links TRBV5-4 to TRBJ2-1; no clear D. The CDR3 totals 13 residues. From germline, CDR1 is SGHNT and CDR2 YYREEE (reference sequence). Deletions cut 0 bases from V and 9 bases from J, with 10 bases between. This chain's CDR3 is CASSLDSPGEQFF. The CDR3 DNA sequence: TGTGCCAGCAGCTTGGACAGCCCCGGTGAGCAGTTCTTC.

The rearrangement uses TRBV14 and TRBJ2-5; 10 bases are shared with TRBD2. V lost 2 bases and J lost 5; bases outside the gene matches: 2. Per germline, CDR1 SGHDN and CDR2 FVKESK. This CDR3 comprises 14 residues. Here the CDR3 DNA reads TGTGCCAGCAGCCAAATGACTAGCGGGGAGACCCAGTACTTC. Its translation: CASSQMTSGETQYF.

The CDR3 is CSVEIGVETQYF. The CDR3 region has the DNA TGCAGCGTTGAGATTGGGGTAGAGACCCAGTACTTC. The J gene is TRBJ2-5, the V gene TRBV29-1; D remains unclear. Between the trimmed V and J ends, which lost 3 bases and 4 bases, there was a span of 9 bases. The CDR3 is made up of 12 amino acids. The germline V gene encodes CDR1 SQVTM and CDR2 ANQGSEA.

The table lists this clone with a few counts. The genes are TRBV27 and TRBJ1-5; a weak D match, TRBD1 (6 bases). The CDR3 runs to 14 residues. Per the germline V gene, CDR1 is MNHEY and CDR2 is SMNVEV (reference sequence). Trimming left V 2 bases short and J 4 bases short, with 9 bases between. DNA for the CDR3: TGTGCCAGCAGTTTAGGGGACAAGAATCAGCCCCAGCATTTT. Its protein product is CASSLGDKNQPQHF.

CDR3 protein: CSANTLAGLLYQETQYF. The CDR3 coding sequence is TGCAGCGCTAATACCCTAGCGGGCTTACTATACCAAGAGACCCAGTACTTC. The chain joins TRBV29-1 to TRBJ2-5, with TRBD2 matching over 8 bases. Unmatched junction bases numbered 16, after V lost 7 bases and J lost 0 bases. The CDR3 sequence is 17 residues long. Per germline, CDR1 SQVTM and CDR2 ANQGSEA.

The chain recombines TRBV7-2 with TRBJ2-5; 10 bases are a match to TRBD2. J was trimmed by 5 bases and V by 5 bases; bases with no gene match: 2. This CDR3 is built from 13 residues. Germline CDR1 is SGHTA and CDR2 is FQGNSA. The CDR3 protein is CASSSGGAETQYF. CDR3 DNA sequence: TGTGCCAGCAGCAGCGGGGGGGCGGAGACCCAGTACTTC. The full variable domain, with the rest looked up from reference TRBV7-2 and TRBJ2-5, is GAGVSQSPSNKVTEKGKDVELRCDPISGHTALYWYRQSLGQGLEFLIYFQGNSAPDKSGLPSDRFSAERTGGSVSTLTIQRTQQEDSAVYLCASSSGGAETQYFGPGTRLLVL.

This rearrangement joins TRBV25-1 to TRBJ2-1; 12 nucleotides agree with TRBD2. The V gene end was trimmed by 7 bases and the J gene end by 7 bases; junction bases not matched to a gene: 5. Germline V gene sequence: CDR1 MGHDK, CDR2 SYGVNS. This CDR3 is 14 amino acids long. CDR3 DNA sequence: TGTGCCAGCAATCCGGGGACTAGCGGGAATGAGCAGTTCTTC. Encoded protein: CASNPGTSGNEQFF.

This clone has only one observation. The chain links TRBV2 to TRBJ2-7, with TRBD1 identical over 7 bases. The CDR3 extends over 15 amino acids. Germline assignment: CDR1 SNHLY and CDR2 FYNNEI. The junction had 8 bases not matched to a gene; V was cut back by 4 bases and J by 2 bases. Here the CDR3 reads CASSAEQGSAYEQYF. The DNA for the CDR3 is TGTGCCAGCAGTGCGGAACAGGGGTCAGCCTACGAGCAGTACTTC.

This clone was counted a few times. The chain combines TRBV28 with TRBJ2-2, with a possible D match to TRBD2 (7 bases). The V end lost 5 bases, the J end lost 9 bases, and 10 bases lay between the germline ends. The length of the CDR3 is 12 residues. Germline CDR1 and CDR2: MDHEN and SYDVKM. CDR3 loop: CASSGGARELFF. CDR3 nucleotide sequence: TGTGCCAGCAGTGGGGGGGCCAGGGAGCTGTTTTTT.

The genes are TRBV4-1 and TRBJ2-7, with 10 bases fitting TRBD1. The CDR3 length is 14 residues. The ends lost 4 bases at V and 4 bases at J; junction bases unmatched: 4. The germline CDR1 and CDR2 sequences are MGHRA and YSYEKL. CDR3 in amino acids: CASSPDRGEYEQYF. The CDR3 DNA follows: TGCGCCAGCAGCCCGGACAGGGGGGAATACGAGCAGTACTTC.

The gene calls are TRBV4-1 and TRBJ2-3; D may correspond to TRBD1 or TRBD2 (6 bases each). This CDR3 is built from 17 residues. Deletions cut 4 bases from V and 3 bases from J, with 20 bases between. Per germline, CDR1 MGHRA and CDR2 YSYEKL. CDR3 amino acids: CASSPRGAGVGTDTQYF. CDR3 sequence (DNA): TGCGCCAGCAGCCCAAGGGGGGCAGGCGTAGGTACAGATACGCAGTATTTT.

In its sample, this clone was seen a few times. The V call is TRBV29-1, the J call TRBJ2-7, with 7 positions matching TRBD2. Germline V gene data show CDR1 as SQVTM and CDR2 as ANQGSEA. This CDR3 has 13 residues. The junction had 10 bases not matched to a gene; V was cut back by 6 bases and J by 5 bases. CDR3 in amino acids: CSVPGEGRDEQYF. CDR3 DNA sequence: TGCAGCGTCCCCGGGGAGGGTCGGGACGAGCAGTACTTC.

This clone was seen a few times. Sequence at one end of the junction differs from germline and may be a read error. Here the CDR3 reads CASSISGTVLSSHAGELFF. DNA for the CDR3: TGTGCCAGCAGTATATCCGGGACGGTGTTATCCAGTCACGCCGGGGAGCTGTTTTTT. This chain joins TRBV27 and TRBJ2-2, with D perhaps being TRBD1 or TRBD2 (5 bases each). The CDR3 contains 19 residues. Per germline, CDR1 MNHEY and CDR2 SMNVEV (reference sequence).